This T cell receptor (beta chain) was documented in a study of blood T cell repertoires in COVID-19. Study context: Whether acute or convalescent, the COVID-19 samples came from the United States, Italy and Spain. The cDNA or gDNA used as material had been derived from T cells, B-cell-depleted T cells, or PBMCs.

In the original analysis: From reference gene primer amplification, estimates of nucleated cell counts were derived. Some clones are missing from TCRdb's copy, which holds only in-frame ones; the method was immunoSEQ multiplex PCR. The V and J calls and clone size are taken from that table; D and trimming were inferred from the DNA. Of tens of thousands of clones listed, approximately 78% were seen once; the top ten hold more than 6.5%. The germline V gene has CDR1 SGHVS and CDR2 FNYEAQ. CDR3 size: 15 residues. V was clipped by 6 bases and J by 0 bases; unmatched bases: 4. This sequence originates from a human donor in a cohort sampled during active COVID-19. This sequence joins TRBV7-6 and TRBJ2-1; 8 bases fit TRBD1. Input material: peripheral blood. CDR3 in amino acids: CASSPDRGSYNEQFF. The CDR3 DNA follows: TGTGCCAGCAGTCCCGACAGGGGCTCCTACAATGAGCAGTTCTTC.